These 10 T cell receptor beta chains originate from one sample sequenced in a study of blood T cell repertoires in COVID-19 (dated by TCRdb to between 2020 and 2021). Receptor libraries were prepared by the immunoSEQ multiplex PCR assay. TCRdb retrieved this table from immuneACCESS and kept in-frame rearrangements only. Not all clones are present; in checked studies, unresolved V genes account for under half, and no reason is known for the remainder. The sample has some 450,000 clones on record, around 90% of them singletons. The ten biggest clones cover around 0.92% of the sample. The sequencing input was peripheral blood. These receptors all stem from a man in his late teens or twenties with COVID-19, enrolled during active disease.

The chain is built from TRBV14 and TRBJ2-2, with 10 bases that match TRBD1. Trimming cost V 5 bases and J 5 bases; bases outside gene matches: 5. The CDR3 covers 15 residues. Germline values: CDR1 SGHDN, CDR2 FVKESK. The CDR3 reads CASSRQGALTGELFF. CDR3 sequence (DNA): TGTGCCAGCAGCAGACAGGGGGCGCTGACCGGGGAGCTGTTTTTT.

Of note for this clone: At one end, the junction sequence differs from germline, possibly due to a read error. The J gene is TRBJ2-7, the V gene TRBV6-1, with 7 bases fitting TRBD1. Looked up from germline, CDR1 is MNHNS and CDR2 is SASEGT. The CDR3 covers 14 residues. The CDR3 DNA reads as TGTGCCAGCAGCGAAGACAGGGCCATCTACGAGCAGTACTTC. This translates into CASSEDRAIYEQYF.

The chain recombines TRBV5-1 with TRBJ2-1, with no clear D. Trimming cost V 1 base and J 6 bases, with 5 bases left between them. The germline V gene encodes CDR1 SGHRS and CDR2 YFSETQ. The CDR3 sequence is 12 residues long. Here the CDR3 reads CASSLLLNEQFF. In DNA form, the CDR3 reads TGCGCCAGCAGCTTGCTCCTCAATGAGCAGTTCTTC.

V usage is TRBV6-2 or TRBV6-3 and J usage is TRBJ2-1; D is unresolved. CDR3 length equals 16 residues. Trimming removed 0 bases at V and 0 bases at J, with 9 bases between. CDR1 and CDR2 from the germline V gene are MNHEY and SVGEGT. The CDR3 sequence: CASSYSRQFSYNEQFF. In DNA, the CDR3 is TGTGCCAGCAGTTACTCGAGGCAGTTCTCCTACAATGAGCAGTTCTTC.

The chain joins TRBV19 to TRBJ1-1; no clear D. This CDR3 is built from 13 residues. The V and J ends lost 4 bases and 0 bases respectively, with 6 bases between them. Germline V gene lookup returns CDR1 LNHDA and CDR2 SQIVND (reference sequence). CDR3 sequence (DNA): TGTGCCAGTAGTACGCAGGTGAACACTGAAGCTTTCTTT. Translated: CASSTQVNTEAFF.

CDR3 residues: CASSAGTLTSTDTQYF. As DNA, the CDR3 is TGTGCCAGCAGCGCCGGGACACTTACTAGCACAGATACGCAGTATTTT. This sequence joins TRBV11-2 and TRBJ2-3; D is possibly TRBD1 (6 bases). This CDR3 contains 16 residues. Trimming cost V 5 bases and J 0 bases, with 15 bases left between them. Germline V lookup: CDR1 SGHAT, CDR2 FQNNGV.

The V and J genes are TRBV10-1 and TRBJ2-1; 7 nucleotides match TRBD2. The length of the CDR3 is 14 residues. V dropped 3 bases and J dropped 3; count of bases not matched to a gene: 2. The germline CDR1 and CDR2 sequences are WNHNN and SYGVQD (reference sequence). CDR3 residues: CASSEGGSYNEQFF. The CDR3 DNA reads as TGCGCCAGCAGTGAAGGCGGGAGCTACAATGAGCAGTTCTTC.

This rearrangement joins TRBV2 to TRBJ1-3, with D perhaps TRBD1 (5 bases). The CDR3 runs 15 residues. The V gene's germline CDR1 is SNHLY and CDR2 FYNNEI. The V end was cut by 2 bases, the J end by 3 bases, with 11 bases between. The CDR3 DNA reads as TGTGCCAGCAGTGAATTGTGGGGCGGTGGAAACACCATATATTTT. It encodes CASSELWGGGNTIYF.

CDR3 nucleotide sequence: TGTGCCAGCAGTGAAGGACAGGGGGGAATGAACACTGAAGCTTTCTTT. This codes for CASSEGQGGMNTEAFF. V is TRBV2 and J is TRBJ1-1; 9 bases are a match to TRBD1. Germline V lookup: CDR1 SNHLY, CDR2 FYNNEI. The length of the CDR3 is 16 residues. V lost 1 base, J lost 0 bases, and 3 bases stayed unmatched.

The rearrangement joins TRBV15 to TRBJ2-1; 9 nucleotides agree with TRBD2. This CDR3 has 14 residues. CDR1 and CDR2 from the germline V gene are LNHNV and YYDKDF (reference sequence). After removal of 3 bases from V and 4 bases from J, the junction contained 1 base not matched to a gene. CDR3 residues: CATSSLAGYNEQFF. For the CDR3, the DNA is TGTGCCACCAGCAGTCTAGCGGGGTACAATGAGCAGTTCTTC.